This T cell receptor beta chain was captured in a study of regulatory T cells in long-lasting Graves disease. The CDR3 covers 13 residues. Trimming pared 1 base from V and 9 bases from J, leaving 10 bases between. Germline lookup yields CDR1 SNHLY and CDR2 FYNNEI. Time point specified: newly diagnosed GD, antithyroid drugs for less than 3 months. Making the TCR library involved RNA that had been extracted from PBMCs. Recruitment took place at an endocrinology department in Xi'an, China. This clonotype was seen many times. Researchers made TCR beta libraries by using iRepertoire HTBI primers and running Arm-PCR on CDR3 regions. TCRdb used MiXCR to reprocess the multiplex PCR reads, holding one entry per CDR3 protein. The table includes hundreds of thousands of distinct CDR3 sequences, roughly a sixth detected once. These records were also assigned to another study, of T cells in Graves' hyperthyroidism and ophthalmopathy. That work contributes: Stable Graves' hyperthyroidism meant no ophthalmopathy progression within 18 months. The study used the HTBI primer set for a first-round RT-PCR of the TCR CDR3. Most expanded thyroid clonotypes above 0.001 also appeared in blood.

This receptor was obtained from a man aged 40-49 years with Graves disease. This chain connects TRBV2 to TRBJ2-1; a weak D match, TRBD2 (5 bases). The specimen comprised peripheral blood mononuclear cells (PBMCs), sampled at new diagnosis, from a patient treated with antithyroid drugs. CDR3 bases: TGTGCCAGCAGTGAAGGTTTGGGAGCTGAGCAGTTCTTC. Its translation is CASSEGLGAEQFF.